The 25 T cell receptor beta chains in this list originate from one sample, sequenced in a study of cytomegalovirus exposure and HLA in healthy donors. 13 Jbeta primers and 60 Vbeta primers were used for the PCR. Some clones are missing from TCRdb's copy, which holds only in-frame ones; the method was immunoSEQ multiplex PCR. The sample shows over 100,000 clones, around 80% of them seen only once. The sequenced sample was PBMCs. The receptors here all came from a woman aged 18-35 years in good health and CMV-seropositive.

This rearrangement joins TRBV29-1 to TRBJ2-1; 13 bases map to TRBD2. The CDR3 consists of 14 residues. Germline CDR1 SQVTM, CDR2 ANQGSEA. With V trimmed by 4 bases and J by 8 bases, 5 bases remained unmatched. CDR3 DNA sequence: TGCAGCGTTGCACCGGGACTAGCGGGATATGAGCAGTTCTTC. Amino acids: CSVAPGLAGYEQFF.

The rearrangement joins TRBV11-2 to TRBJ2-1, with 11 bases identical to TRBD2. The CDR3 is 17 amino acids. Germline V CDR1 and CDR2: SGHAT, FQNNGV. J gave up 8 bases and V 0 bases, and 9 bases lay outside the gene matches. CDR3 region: CASSLDWGTSGSDEQFF. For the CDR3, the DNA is TGTGCCAGCAGCTTAGATTGGGGTACTAGCGGGAGCGATGAGCAGTTCTTC.

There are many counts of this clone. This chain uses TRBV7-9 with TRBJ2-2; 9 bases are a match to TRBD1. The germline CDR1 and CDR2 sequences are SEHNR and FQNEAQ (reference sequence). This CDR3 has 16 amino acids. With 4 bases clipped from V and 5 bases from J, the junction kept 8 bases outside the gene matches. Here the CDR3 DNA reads TGTGCCAGCAGCTCTAACAGGGGGCGCGGAACCGGGGAGCTGTTTTTT. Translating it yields CASSSNRGRGTGELFF.

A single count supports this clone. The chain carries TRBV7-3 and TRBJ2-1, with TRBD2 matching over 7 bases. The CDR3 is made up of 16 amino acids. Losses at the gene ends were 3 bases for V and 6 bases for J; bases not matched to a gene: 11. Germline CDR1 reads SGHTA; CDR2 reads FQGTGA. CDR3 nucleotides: TGTGCCAGCAGCTTTCACCCCGGGGCGGGGGTCAATGAGCAGTTCTTC. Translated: CASSFHPGAGVNEQFF.

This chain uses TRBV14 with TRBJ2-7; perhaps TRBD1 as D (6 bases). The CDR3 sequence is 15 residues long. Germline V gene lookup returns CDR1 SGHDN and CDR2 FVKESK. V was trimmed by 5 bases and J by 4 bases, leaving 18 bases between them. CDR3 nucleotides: TGTGCCAGCAGCTTTGGCCCGGGACAAACTTACGAGCAGTACTTC. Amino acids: CASSFGPGQTYEQYF.

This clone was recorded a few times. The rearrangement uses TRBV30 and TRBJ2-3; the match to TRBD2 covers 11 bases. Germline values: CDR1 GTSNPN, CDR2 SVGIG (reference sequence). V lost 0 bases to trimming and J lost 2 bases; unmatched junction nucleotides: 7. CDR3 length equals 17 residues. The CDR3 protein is CAWSVLWGLAATDTQYF. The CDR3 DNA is TGTGCCTGGAGTGTATTGTGGGGACTAGCGGCCACAGATACGCAGTATTTT.

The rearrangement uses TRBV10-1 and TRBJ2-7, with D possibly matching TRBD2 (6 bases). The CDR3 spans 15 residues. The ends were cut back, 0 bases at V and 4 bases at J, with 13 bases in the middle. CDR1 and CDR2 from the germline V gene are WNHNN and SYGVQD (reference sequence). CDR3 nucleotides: TGCGCCAGCAGTGAGTCGACTCGCGGGATGTACGAGCAGTACTTC. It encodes CASSESTRGMYEQYF.

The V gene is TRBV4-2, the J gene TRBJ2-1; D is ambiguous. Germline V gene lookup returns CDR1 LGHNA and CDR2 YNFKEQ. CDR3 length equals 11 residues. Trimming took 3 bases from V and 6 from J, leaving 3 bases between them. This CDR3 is CASSHLNEQFF. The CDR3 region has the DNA TGTGCCAGCAGCCACCTCAATGAGCAGTTCTTC.

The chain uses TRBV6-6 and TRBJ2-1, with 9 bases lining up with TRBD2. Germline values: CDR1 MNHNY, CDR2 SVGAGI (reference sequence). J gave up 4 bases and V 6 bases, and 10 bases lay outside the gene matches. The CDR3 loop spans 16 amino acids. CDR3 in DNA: TGTGCCAGCAGCCAATCGGTAGCGGGAGCATACAATGAGCAGTTCTTC. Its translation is CASSQSVAGAYNEQFF.

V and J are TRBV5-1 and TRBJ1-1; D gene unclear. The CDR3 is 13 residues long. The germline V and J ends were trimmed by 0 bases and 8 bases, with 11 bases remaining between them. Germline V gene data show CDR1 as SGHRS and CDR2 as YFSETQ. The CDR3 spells CASSLGLGWEAFF. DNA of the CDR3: TGCGCCAGCAGCTTGGGGTTGGGCTGGGAAGCTTTCTTT.

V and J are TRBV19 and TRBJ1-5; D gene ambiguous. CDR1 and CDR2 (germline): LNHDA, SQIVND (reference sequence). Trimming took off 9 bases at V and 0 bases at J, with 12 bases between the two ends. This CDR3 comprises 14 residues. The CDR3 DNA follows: TGTGCCAGCCAGGAACAGTATAGCAATCAGCCCCAGCATTTT. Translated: CASQEQYSNQPQHF.

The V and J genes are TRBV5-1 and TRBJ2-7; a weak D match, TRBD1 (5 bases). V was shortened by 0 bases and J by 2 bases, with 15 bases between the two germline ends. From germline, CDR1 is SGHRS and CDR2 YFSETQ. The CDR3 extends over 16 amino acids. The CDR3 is CASSLGVWGRTYEQYF. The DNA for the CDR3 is TGCGCCAGCAGCTTGGGAGTTTGGGGCAGGACCTACGAGCAGTACTTC.

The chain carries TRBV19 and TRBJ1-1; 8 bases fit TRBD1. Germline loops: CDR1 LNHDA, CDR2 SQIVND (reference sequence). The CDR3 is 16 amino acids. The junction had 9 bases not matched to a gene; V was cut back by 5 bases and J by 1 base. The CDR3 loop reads CASSLVGRGRNTEAFF. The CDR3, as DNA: TGTGCCAGTAGTCTTGTGGGCAGGGGGCGGAACACTGAAGCTTTCTTT. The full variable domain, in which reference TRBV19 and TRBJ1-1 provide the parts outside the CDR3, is DGGITQSPKYLFRKEGQNVTLSCEQNLNHDAMYWYRQDPGQGLRLIYYSQIVNDFQKGDIAEGYSVSREKKESFPLTVTSAQKNPTAFYLCASSLVGRGRNTEAFFGQGTRLTVV.

The CDR3 nucleotides are TGTGCCAGCAGACTAGCGGGATGGGGGGAGCTGTTTTTT. Amino acids: CASRLAGWGELFF. The chain carries TRBV6-1 and TRBJ2-2; 10 bases agree with TRBD2. The germline V gene has CDR1 MNHNS and CDR2 SASEGT. The CDR3 is made up of 13 amino acids. V lost 6 bases, J lost 8 bases, and 3 bases stayed unmatched.

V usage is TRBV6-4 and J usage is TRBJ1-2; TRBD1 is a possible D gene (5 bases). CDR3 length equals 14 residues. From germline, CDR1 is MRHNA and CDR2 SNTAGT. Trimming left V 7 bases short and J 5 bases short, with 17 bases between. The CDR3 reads CASIPPQGLYGYTF. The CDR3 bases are TGTGCCAGCATCCCTCCCCAGGGTTTGTATGGCTACACCTTC.

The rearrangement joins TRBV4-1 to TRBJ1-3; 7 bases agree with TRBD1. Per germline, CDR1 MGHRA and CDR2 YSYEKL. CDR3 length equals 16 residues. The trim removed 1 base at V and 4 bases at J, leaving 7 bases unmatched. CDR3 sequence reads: CASSQGGGMSGNTIYF. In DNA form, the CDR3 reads TGCGCCAGCAGCCAAGGAGGGGGCATGTCCGGAAACACCATATATTTT.

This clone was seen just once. CDR3 protein: CASSGGGGNGYTF. The DNA for the CDR3 is TGTGCCAGCAGTGGAGGCGGGGGGAATGGCTACACCTTC. This chain links TRBV2 with TRBJ1-2; D is perhaps TRBD1 (5 bases). The V gene's germline CDR1 is SNHLY and CDR2 FYNNEI. Trimming removed 4 bases from V and 6 bases from J, with 12 bases in between. The CDR3 loop spans 13 amino acids.

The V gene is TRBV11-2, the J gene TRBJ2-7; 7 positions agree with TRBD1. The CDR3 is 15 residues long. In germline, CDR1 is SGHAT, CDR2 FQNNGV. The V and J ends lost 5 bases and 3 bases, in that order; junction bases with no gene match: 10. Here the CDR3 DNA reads TGTGCCAGCAGCCCCCAACAGGGGACAAACTACGAGCAGTACTTC. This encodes CASSPQQGTNYEQYF.

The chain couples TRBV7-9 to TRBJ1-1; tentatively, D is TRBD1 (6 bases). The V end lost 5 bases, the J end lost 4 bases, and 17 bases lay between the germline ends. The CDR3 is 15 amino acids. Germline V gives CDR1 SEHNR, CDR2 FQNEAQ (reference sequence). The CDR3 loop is CASSSYREAVTEAFF. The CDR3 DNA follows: TGTGCCAGCAGCAGCTACAGGGAAGCAGTCACTGAAGCTTTCTTT.

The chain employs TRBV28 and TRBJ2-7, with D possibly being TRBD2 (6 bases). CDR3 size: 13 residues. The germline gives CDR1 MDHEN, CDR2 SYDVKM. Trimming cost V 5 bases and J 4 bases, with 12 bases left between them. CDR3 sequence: CASSPGTLYEQYF. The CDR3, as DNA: TGTGCCAGCAGTCCCGGGACTCTATACGAGCAGTACTTC.

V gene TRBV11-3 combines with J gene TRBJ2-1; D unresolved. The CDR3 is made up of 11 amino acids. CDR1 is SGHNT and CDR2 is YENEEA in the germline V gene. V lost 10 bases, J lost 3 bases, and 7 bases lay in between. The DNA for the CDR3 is TGTGCCATCCCTATCTACAATGAGCAGTTCTTC. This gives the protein CAIPIYNEQFF. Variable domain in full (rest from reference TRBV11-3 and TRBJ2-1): EAGVVQSPRYKIIEKKQPVAFWCNPISGHNTLYWYLQNLGQGPELLIRYENEEAVDDSQLPKDRFSAERLKGVDSTLKIQPAELGDSAVYLCAIPIYNEQFFGPGTRLTVL.

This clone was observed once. Here the CDR3 reads CASSLGRVAKNIQYF. In DNA form, the CDR3 reads TGTGCCAGCAGTTTAGGCAGGGTTGCCAAAAACATTCAGTACTTC. The chain has TRBV28 and TRBJ2-4, with D tentatively TRBD1 (5 bases). This CDR3 has 15 amino acids. In germline, CDR1 is MDHEN, CDR2 SYDVKM. V lost 2 bases and J 1 base, leaving 9 bases between the germline ends.

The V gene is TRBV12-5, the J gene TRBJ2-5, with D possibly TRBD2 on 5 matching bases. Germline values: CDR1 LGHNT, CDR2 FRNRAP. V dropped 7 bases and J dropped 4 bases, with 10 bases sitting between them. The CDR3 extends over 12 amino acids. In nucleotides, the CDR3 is TGTGCTAGTGCCTCCGGGATAGAGACCCAGTACTTC. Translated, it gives CASASGIETQYF.

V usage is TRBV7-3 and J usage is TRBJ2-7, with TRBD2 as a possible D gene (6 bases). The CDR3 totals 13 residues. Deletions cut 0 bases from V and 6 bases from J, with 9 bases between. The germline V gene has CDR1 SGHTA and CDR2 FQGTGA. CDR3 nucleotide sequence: TGTGCCAGCAGCTTAACGGCCGGGAGCGAGCAGTACTTC. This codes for CASSLTAGSEQYF.

The CDR3 DNA follows: TGTGCCAGCAGCTTGGGTCAGAACTCCTACGAGCAGTACTTC. Amino acids: CASSLGQNSYEQYF. The chain links TRBV5-8 to TRBJ2-7; D is undetermined. The V and J ends lost 0 bases and 0 bases respectively, with 7 bases between them. The CDR3 is 14 residues long. The germline gives CDR1 SGHTS, CDR2 YDEGEE.